What follows are 14 T cell receptor beta chains derived from one specimen sequenced in a study of blood T cell repertoires in COVID-19. Clones were read by immunoSEQ multiplex PCR, and TCRdb kept only the in-frame ones, dropping some. The sample lists 180,000 or so clones; more than 60% were seen once. Sequences were obtained from peripheral blood. These receptors all stem from a man in his fifties who had recovered from COVID-19.

CDR3 amino acids: CASSRDRATNTGELFF. DNA for the CDR3: TGTGCCAGCAGTCGCGACAGGGCTACGAACACCGGGGAGCTGTTTTTT. This chain joins TRBV6-4 and TRBJ2-2; TRBD1 matches at 7 bases. The V and J ends lost 5 bases and 0 bases, in that order; junction bases with no gene match: 6. CDR1 MRHNA and CDR2 SNTAGT come from the germline V gene. This CDR3 region has 16 residues.

This clone came up many times. The sample carries other DNA sequences with the same CDR3. This chain connects TRBV19 to TRBJ2-1; 9 bases align to TRBD2. V was clipped by 1 base and J by 0 bases; unmatched bases: 4. The CDR3 runs to 17 residues. The germline V gene encodes CDR1 LNHDA and CDR2 SQIVND (reference sequence). CDR3 nucleotide sequence: TGTGCCAGTAGTATAGTTGGTAGCGGGAGCTCCTACAATGAGCAGTTCTTC. This encodes CASSIVGSGSSYNEQFF.

This chain's CDR3 is CASSPTGSKYYEQYF. The CDR3 DNA is TGTGCCAGCAGCCCGACAGGGAGTAAGTACTACGAGCAGTACTTC. This chain joins TRBV28 and TRBJ2-7, with 7 bases matching TRBD1. Germline V gives CDR1 MDHEN, CDR2 SYDVKM. Germline trimming cut 6 bases from V and 3 bases from J; bases unmatched to any gene: 11. The CDR3 spans 15 residues. Full variable domain (missing parts from reference TRBV28 and TRBJ2-7): DVKVTQSSRYLVKRTGEKVFLECVQDMDHENMFWYRQDPGLGLRLIYFSYDVKMKEKGDIPEGYSVSREKKERFSLILESASTNQTSMYLCASSPTGSKYYEQYFGPGTRLTVT.

The chain links TRBV3-1 (or the pseudogene TRBV3-2) to TRBJ2-7; D is perhaps TRBD1 (5 bases). The V gene's germline CDR1 is LGHDT and CDR2 YNNKEL (reference sequence). Trimming shortened V by 3 bases and J by 1 base, and 16 bases separated the two germline ends. The CDR3 contains 16 residues. CDR3 sequence reads: CASSHKRRAGSYEQYF. The DNA for the CDR3 is TGTGCCAGCAGCCACAAGCGCAGGGCTGGGTCCTACGAGCAGTACTTC.

This clone was observed a handful of times. The DNA for the CDR3 is TGCGCCAGCAGCCAAGTAAGGGGAGGTGGCGGTTCACCCCTCCACTTT. Its translation is CASSQVRGGGGSPLHF. The chain uses TRBV4-1 and TRBJ1-6; TRBD1 is a possible D gene (5 bases). The ends were cut back, 1 base at V and 9 bases at J, with 16 bases in the middle. Germline V gene sequence: CDR1 MGHRA, CDR2 YSYEKL. There are 16 residues in the CDR3.

V and J are TRBV19 and TRBJ2-2, with a tentative D call TRBD1 (5 bases). Deletions cut 4 bases from V and 1 base from J, with 7 bases between. CDR1 and CDR2 from the germline V gene are LNHDA and SQIVND (reference sequence). This CDR3 has 14 amino acids. As DNA, the CDR3 is TGTGCCAGTAGTACCCAGGGGAACACCGGGGAGCTGTTTTTT. Translated: CASSTQGNTGELFF.

The chain has TRBV4-3 and TRBJ2-7; 9 bases map to TRBD1. Trimming took 2 bases from V and 5 from J; bases not matched to a gene: 4. This CDR3 spans 14 amino acids. CDR1 is LGHNA, CDR2 YSLEER, per germline. CDR3 region: CASSQYRGRDEQYF. The CDR3 nucleotides read TGCGCCAGCAGCCAATACAGGGGGCGCGACGAGCAGTACTTC.

V gene TRBV11-2 combines with J gene TRBJ2-3, with D possibly being TRBD2 (5 bases). The germline V gene encodes CDR1 SGHAT and CDR2 FQNNGV. Trimming removed 5 bases at V and 0 bases at J, with 15 bases between. The CDR3 sequence is 16 residues long. This CDR3 is CASSNFGSASTDTQYF. The CDR3 DNA sequence: TGTGCCAGCAGCAACTTTGGTAGCGCAAGCACAGATACGCAGTATTTT.

A single count supports this clone. The chain recombines TRBV4-2 with TRBJ1-5, with TRBD1 matching 7 bases. V dropped 6 bases and J dropped 4; count of bases not matched to a gene: 12. The germline V gene encodes CDR1 LGHNA and CDR2 YNFKEQ. CDR3 length: 16 amino acids. CDR3 nucleotide sequence: TGTGCCAGCAGTCCAAGAGCTACACAGGGGAATCAGCCCCAGCATTTT. Protein product: CASSPRATQGNQPQHF.

The CDR3 nucleotides are TGTGCCAGCAGTCGGGAGAAATTAAGGGGCTACACCTTC. Residues: CASSREKLRGYTF. The chain employs TRBV12-3 or TRBV12-4 and TRBJ1-2; D gene unclear. V was clipped by 5 bases and J by 8 bases, with 15 bases between them. The CDR3 sequence is 13 residues long.

This clone has just a few counts. V and J are TRBV5-6 and TRBJ1-5; TRBD1 agrees at 11 bases. Germline trimming cut 4 bases from V and 6 bases from J; bases unmatched to any gene: 6. The CDR3 extends over 15 amino acids. Germline values: CDR1 SGHDT, CDR2 YYEEEE. The CDR3 loop reads CASSRGQGEVQPQHF. The DNA of the CDR3 is TGTGCCAGCAGCCGGGGACAGGGGGAGGTTCAGCCCCAGCATTTT.

The J gene is TRBJ2-7, the V gene TRBV30; possible D gene TRBD2, 6 bases. The CDR3 extends over 11 amino acids. Trimming left V 2 bases short and J 7 bases short, with 9 bases between. CDR1 is GTSNPN, CDR2 SVGIG, per germline (reference sequence). This CDR3 reads CAWSFGGEQYF. DNA for the CDR3: TGTGCCTGGAGTTTTGGGGGGGAGCAGTACTTC. The variable domain in full, completed from reference TRBV30 and TRBJ2-7, reads SQTIHQWPATLVQPVGSPLSLECTVEGTSNPNLYWYRQAAGRGLQLLFYSVGIGQISSEVPQNLSASRPQDRQFILSSKKLLLSDSGFYLCAWSFGGEQYFGPGTRLTVT.

The chain links TRBV30 to TRBJ2-3, with D tentatively TRBD1 (5 bases). CDR3 length: 15 amino acids. Germline loops: CDR1 GTSNPN, CDR2 SVGIG (reference sequence). V lost 1 base, J lost 0 bases, and 11 bases lay in between. CDR3 nucleotide sequence: TGTGCCTGGAGTGACCTGGACAAGAGCACAGATACGCAGTATTTT. This sequence encodes CAWSDLDKSTDTQYF. The full variable domain, in which reference TRBV30 and TRBJ2-3 provide the parts outside the CDR3, is SQTIHQWPATLVQPVGSPLSLECTVEGTSNPNLYWYRQAAGRGLQLLFYSVGIGQISSEVPQNLSASRPQDRQFILSSKKLLLSDSGFYLCAWSDLDKSTDTQYFGPGTRLTVL.

The chain has TRBV6-2 or TRBV6-3 and TRBJ2-7; D may be TRBD1 (5 bases). CDR3 length equals 14 residues. CDR1 and CDR2 (germline): MNHEY, SVGEGT. V was clipped by 4 bases and J by 3 bases, with 13 bases between them. CDR3 protein: CASSSRRGIYEQYF. In DNA form, the CDR3 reads TGTGCCAGCAGTTCACGAAGGGGTATCTACGAGCAGTACTTC.